The clone carrying this T cell receptor (beta chain) came up once. Random hexamers primed reverse transcription of about 0.45 to 1 ug RNA. Each CDR3 protein is one row after TCRdb ran MiXCR on the immunoSEQ multiplex PCR reads. The sample lists around 130,000 distinct CDR3 sequences, around 94% occurring once. The data were obtained in a study of CD8 T cells in Susac syndrome. The CDR3 has 12 residues. The germline V and J ends were trimmed by 3 bases and 7 bases, with 10 bases remaining between them. Per the germline V gene, CDR1 is LNHDA and CDR2 is SQIVND (reference sequence). While serving as controls, healthy donors were matched for age and sex.

This TCR was sampled from a human donor in good health. The sample comprised CD4+ T cells from PBMCs. This rearrangement joins TRBV19 to TRBJ2-7, with TRBD2 as a possible D gene (6 bases). As DNA, the CDR3 is TGTGCCAGTAGTATCCCCGGGAGAGAGCAGTACTTC. Translated: CASSIPGREQYF.